Below, one T cell receptor (beta chain) is given with its context. Method: immunoSEQ multiplex PCR; TCRdb's copy keeps in-frame clones and lacks some. The profile shows roughly 46,000 clones, 94% of them singletons. This record comes from a study of T cell changes during pregnancy in multiple sclerosis. V was trimmed by 3 bases and J by 8 bases, leaving 8 bases between them. Per germline, CDR1 SEHNR and CDR2 FQNEAQ (reference sequence). The length of the CDR3 is 12 residues. The source was CD8+ T cells from peripheral blood mononuclear cells, collected in the first trimester of pregnancy. The sequence came from a female donor with multiple sclerosis, enrolled in a pregnancy study. The chain is built from TRBV7-9 and TRBJ2-1, with D perhaps TRBD2 (6 bases). The CDR3 bases are TGTGCCAGCAGCTTCCGGAGGGATGAGCAGTTCTTC. It specifies CASSFRRDEQFF.